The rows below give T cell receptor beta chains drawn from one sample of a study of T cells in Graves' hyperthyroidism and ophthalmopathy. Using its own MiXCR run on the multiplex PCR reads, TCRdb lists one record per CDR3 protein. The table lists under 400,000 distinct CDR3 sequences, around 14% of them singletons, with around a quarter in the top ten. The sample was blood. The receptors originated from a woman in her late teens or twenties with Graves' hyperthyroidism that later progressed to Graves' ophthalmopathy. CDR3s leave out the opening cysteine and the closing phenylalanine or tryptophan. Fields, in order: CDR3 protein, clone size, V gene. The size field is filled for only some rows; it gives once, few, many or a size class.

CDR3aa: ASSQAPGTSGPNEQF; abundance: .; v_gene: TRBV4-1
CDR3aa: ASSLNRANYGYT; abundance: few; v_gene: TRBV7-2
CDR3aa: ASSELTGAYEQY; abundance: many; v_gene: TRBV6-1
CDR3aa: ASSTSYSNQPQH; abundance: many; v_gene: TRBV18
CDR3aa: ASRSGGPTGELF; abundance: few; v_gene: TRBV28
CDR3aa: AWSVNKYNEQF; abundance: many; v_gene: TRBV30
CDR3aa: ASSPGHSRQTEAF; abundance: many; v_gene: TRBV28
CDR3aa: ASSIKWDSTLETQY; abundance: few; v_gene: TRBV19
CDR3aa: ASSYGTSNEKLF; abundance: .; v_gene: TRBV6-5
CDR3aa: ASSIYPGQNTEAF; abundance: many; v_gene: TRBV7-8
CDR3aa: ASSSGLAGGLGANVLT; abundance: once; v_gene: TRBV11-2
CDR3aa: ASSLRAGGLAGQGRQPQH; abundance: many; v_gene: TRBV12-3/TRBV12-4
CDR3aa: AWKRGGVEAF; abundance: many; v_gene: TRBV30
CDR3aa: ASSTYRGGNPSNEQF; abundance: many; v_gene: TRBV11-2
CDR3aa: SARGWTSGETQY; abundance: few; v_gene: TRBV20-1
CDR3aa: ASSLNRPGRNTGELF; abundance: few; v_gene: TRBV19
CDR3aa: ASSYPSGRAVIDTQY; abundance: many; v_gene: TRBV6-6
CDR3aa: AINRGGAEQY; abundance: few; v_gene: TRBV10-3
CDR3aa: SALPPSGSLDTQY; abundance: few; v_gene: TRBV20-1
CDR3aa: ASSLLGDSSYEQY; abundance: .; v_gene: TRBV6-2/TRBV6-3
CDR3aa: ASSLDRWSYT; abundance: .; v_gene: TRBV7-2
CDR3aa: ASSSPDSYEQY; abundance: many; v_gene: TRBV28
CDR3aa: ATSGTSDKQY; abundance: .; v_gene: TRBV24-1
CDR3aa: ASSLGLEYEQY; abundance: .; v_gene: TRBV7-7
CDR3aa: ASSVEGQAGELF; abundance: .; v_gene: TRBV14
CDR3aa: ASGRDLGGILQY; abundance: .; v_gene: TRBV4-2
CDR3aa: SARGEADYEQY; abundance: few; v_gene: TRBV20-1
CDR3aa: ASSQDADTTLLTYEQY; abundance: few; v_gene: TRBV4-2
CDR3aa: ASSPLAGVHAEQY; abundance: .; v_gene: TRBV6-1
CDR3aa: ASRSGQGKNQPQH; abundance: .; v_gene: TRBV28
CDR3aa: ASSPEGLAGINEQF; abundance: .; v_gene: TRBV28
CDR3aa: ASSQDLLNMGDEQY; abundance: .; v_gene: TRBV4-3
CDR3aa: ASSIANRGGQPQH; abundance: .; v_gene: TRBV19
CDR3aa: ATAFGLAGVGETQY; abundance: .; v_gene: TRBV15
CDR3aa: ASSPTKLPGLVSLETQY; abundance: many; v_gene: TRBV27
CDR3aa: ASSASETQY; abundance: many; v_gene: TRBV7-2
CDR3aa: ASSLDSEGEQY; abundance: few; v_gene: TRBV7-9
CDR3aa: ASSLPGTASNQPQH; abundance: .; v_gene: TRBV28
CDR3aa: ASSRRGARGTGELF; abundance: many; v_gene: TRBV6-2/TRBV6-3
CDR3aa: ASSRRQGWEKLF; abundance: few; v_gene: TRBV9
CDR3aa: AISVGTGSSPQH; abundance: many; v_gene: TRBV10-3
CDR3aa: AISESRDQPQH; abundance: few; v_gene: TRBV10-3
CDR3aa: ASSLYLAGDTQY; abundance: many; v_gene: TRBV28
CDR3aa: ASRTGTSGKGSYNEQF; abundance: many; v_gene: TRBV6-2/TRBV6-3
CDR3aa: ASSRGSSQETQY; abundance: many; v_gene: TRBV6-2/TRBV6-3
CDR3aa: ASRDTNNEKLF; abundance: many; v_gene: TRBV6-1
CDR3aa: ASSWGIHQPQH; abundance: many; v_gene: TRBV7-8
CDR3aa: ASSQVFRTDPGELF; abundance: .; v_gene: TRBV4-3
CDR3aa: ASSYSLQGDYEQY; abundance: many; v_gene: TRBV6-5
CDR3aa: SARAPGGQRIYYGYT; abundance: .; v_gene: TRBV20-1
CDR3aa: ASSLAPGQGKETQY; abundance: .; v_gene: TRBV5-5
CDR3aa: ASSPIDTQY; abundance: .; v_gene: TRBV7-9